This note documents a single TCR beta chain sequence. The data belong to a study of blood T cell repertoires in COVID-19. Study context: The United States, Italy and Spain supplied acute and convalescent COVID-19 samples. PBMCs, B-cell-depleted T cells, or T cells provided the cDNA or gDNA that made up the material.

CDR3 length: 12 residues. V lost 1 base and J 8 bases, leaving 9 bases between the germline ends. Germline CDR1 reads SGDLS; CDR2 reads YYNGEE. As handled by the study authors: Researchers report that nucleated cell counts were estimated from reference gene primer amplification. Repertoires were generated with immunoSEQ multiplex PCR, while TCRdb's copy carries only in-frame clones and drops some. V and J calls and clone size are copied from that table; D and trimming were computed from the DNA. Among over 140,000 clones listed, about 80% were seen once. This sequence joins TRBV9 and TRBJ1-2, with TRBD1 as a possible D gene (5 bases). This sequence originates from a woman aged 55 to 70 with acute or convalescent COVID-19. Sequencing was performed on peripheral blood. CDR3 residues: CASSVMGHGYTF. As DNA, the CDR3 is TGTGCCAGCAGCGTAATGGGGCACGGCTACACCTTC.